This T cell receptor beta chain comes out of a study of memory CD4+ T cells and cytomegalovirus serostatus. This clone was seen more than once but under ten times. Trimming removed 0 bases from V and 5 bases from J; junction bases left unmatched: 5. The length of the CDR3 is 17 residues. Germline assignment: CDR1 WSHSY and CDR2 SAAADI. Original methodology: After removing out-of-frame reads, around 2,000,000 distinct TCRbeta sequences remained. The assay was immunoSEQ multiplex PCR, and TCRdb's table has in-frame clones only and misses some. The V and J calls and clone size were taken over from that table, and D and trimming were inferred from the DNA. The sample has tens of thousands of clones, around 78% seen once. Single viable CD3+CD4+CD8-CD45RO+ cells were sorted as the memory CD4+ T cells.

The source material was memory CD4+ T cells from blood. The receptor was derived from an adult in good health and CMV-seronegative. V is TRBV10-2 and J is TRBJ2-3, with 13 bases identical to TRBD2. CDR3 DNA: TGCGCCAGCAGTGAGTCTAGACTAGCGGGGGGTTTAGATACGCAGTATTTT. Protein product: CASSESRLAGGLDTQYF.